Below are 4 T cell receptor beta chains sequenced from a single sample in a study of blood T cell repertoires in COVID-19. Data came from immunoSEQ multiplex PCR; TCRdb stores just in-frame clones and leaves some out. This table has over 75,000 clones, around 80% appearing once. Source material: peripheral blood. The receptor set was obtained from a man between 65 and 80 years old with acute or convalescent COVID-19.

This chain's CDR3 is CASSEADRGQPQHF. The CDR3 DNA sequence: TGTGCCAGCAGTGAAGCCGACAGGGGTCAGCCCCAGCATTTT. V and J are TRBV2 and TRBJ1-5; 8 bases agree with TRBD1. V shed 0 bases, J shed 6 bases, and the junction held 1 base outside the gene matches. In germline, CDR1 is SNHLY, CDR2 FYNNEI. This CDR3 spans 14 amino acids.

V usage is TRBV18 and J usage is TRBJ2-3, with D possibly being TRBD2 (5 bases). CDR1 and CDR2 from the germline V gene are KGHSH and LQKENI. The CDR3 is made up of 13 amino acids. Deletions cut 2 bases from V and 8 bases from J, with 11 bases between. Written as DNA, the CDR3 is TGTGCCAGCTCACCAGGTGCAGCGGCTACGCAGTATTTT. Amino acids: CASSPGAAATQYF.

The chain uses TRBV28 and TRBJ1-6; D remains unclear. CDR3 length equals 14 residues. V lost 2 bases and J 4 bases, leaving 6 bases between the germline ends. The germline CDR1 and CDR2 sequences are MDHEN and SYDVKM. CDR3 loop: CASSLGEYNSPLHF. The DNA of the CDR3 is TGTGCCAGCAGTTTAGGGGAGTATAATTCACCCCTCCACTTT.

There are a few counts of this clone. CDR3 loop: CASSSTRSNSPLHF. The CDR3 DNA sequence: TGTGCCAGCAGCTCCACGCGGAGTAATTCACCCCTCCACTTT. V is TRBV11-2 and J is TRBJ1-6; no clear D gene. CDR3 size: 14 residues. Germline V gene data show CDR1 as SGHAT and CDR2 as FQNNGV. The germline V and J ends were trimmed by 4 bases and 6 bases, with 10 bases remaining between them.